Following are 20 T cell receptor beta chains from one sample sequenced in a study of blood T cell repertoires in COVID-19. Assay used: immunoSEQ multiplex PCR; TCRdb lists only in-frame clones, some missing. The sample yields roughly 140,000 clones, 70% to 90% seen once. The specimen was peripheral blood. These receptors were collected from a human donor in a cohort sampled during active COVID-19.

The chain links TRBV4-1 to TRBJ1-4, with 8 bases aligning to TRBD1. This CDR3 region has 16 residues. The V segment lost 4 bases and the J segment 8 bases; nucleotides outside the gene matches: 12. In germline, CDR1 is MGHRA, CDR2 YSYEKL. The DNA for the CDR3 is TGCGCCAGCAGCCTGGGGCCCGGGACAGGCGGGGAAAAACTGTTTTTT. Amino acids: CASSLGPGTGGEKLFF.

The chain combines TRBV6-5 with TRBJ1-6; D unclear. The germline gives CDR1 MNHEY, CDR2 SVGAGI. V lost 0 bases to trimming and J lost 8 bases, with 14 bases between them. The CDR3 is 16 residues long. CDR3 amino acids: CASSYSWARLDSPLHF. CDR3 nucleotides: TGTGCCAGCAGTTACTCCTGGGCCAGGTTGGATTCACCCCTCCACTTT.

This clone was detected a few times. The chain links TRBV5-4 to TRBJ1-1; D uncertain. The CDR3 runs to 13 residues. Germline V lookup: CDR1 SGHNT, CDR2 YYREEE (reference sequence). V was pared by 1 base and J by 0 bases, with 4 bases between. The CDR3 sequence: CASSLPVNTEAFF. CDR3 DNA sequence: TGTGCCAGCAGCTTGCCTGTGAACACTGAAGCTTTCTTT.

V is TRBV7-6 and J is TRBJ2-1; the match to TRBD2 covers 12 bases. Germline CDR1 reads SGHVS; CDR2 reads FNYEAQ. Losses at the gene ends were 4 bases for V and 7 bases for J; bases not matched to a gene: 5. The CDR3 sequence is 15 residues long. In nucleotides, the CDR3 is TGTGCCAGCAGCTCTACTAGCGGGGGGACAAATGAGCAGTTCTTC. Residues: CASSSTSGGTNEQFF. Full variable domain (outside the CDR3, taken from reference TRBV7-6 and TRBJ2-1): GAGVSQSPRYKVTKRGQDVALRCDPISGHVSLYWYRQALGQGPEFLTYFNYEAQQDKSGLPNDRFSAERPEGSISTLTIQRTEQRDSAMYRCASSSTSGGTNEQFFGPGTRLTVL.

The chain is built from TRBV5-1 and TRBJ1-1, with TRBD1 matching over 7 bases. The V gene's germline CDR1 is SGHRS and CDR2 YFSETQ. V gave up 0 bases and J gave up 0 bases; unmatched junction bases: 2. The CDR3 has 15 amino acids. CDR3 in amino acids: CASSLAGGLNTEAFF. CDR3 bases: TGCGCCAGCAGCTTGGCAGGGGGGCTGAACACTGAAGCTTTCTTT.

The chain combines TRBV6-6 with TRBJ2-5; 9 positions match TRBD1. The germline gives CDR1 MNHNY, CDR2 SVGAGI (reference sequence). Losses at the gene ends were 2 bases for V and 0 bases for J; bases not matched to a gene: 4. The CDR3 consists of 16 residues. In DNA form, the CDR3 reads TGTGCCAGCAGTTACCCTGGACAGGGGTACCAAGAGACCCAGTACTTC. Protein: CASSYPGQGYQETQYF.

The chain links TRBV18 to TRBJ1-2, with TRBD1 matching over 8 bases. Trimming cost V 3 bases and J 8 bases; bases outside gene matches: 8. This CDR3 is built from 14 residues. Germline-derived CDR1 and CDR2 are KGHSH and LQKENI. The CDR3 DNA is TGTGCCAGCTCACCTATGGGACAGGTTGTCGGCTACACCTTC. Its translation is CASSPMGQVVGYTF.

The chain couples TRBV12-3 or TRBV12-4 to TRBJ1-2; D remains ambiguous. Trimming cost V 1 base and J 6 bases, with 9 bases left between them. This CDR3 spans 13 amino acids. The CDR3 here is CASSLGGLHGYTF. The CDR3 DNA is TGTGCCAGCAGTTTAGGAGGGTTGCATGGCTACACCTTC.

The CDR3 loop reads CASSLAQAKERYTGELFF. The CDR3 coding sequence is TGTGCCAGCAGCTTAGCCCAGGCTAAAGAGCGGTACACCGGGGAGCTGTTTTTT. The rearrangement links TRBV7-8 to TRBJ2-2; a weak D match, TRBD2 (5 bases). V was shortened by 0 bases and J by 3 bases, with 17 bases between the two germline ends. Germline loops: CDR1 SGHVS, CDR2 FQNEAQ. The CDR3 is 18 residues long.

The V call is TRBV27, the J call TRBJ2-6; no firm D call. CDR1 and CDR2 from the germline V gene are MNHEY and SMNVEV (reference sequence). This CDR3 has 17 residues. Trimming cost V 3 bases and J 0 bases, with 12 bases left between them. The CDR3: CASSFTTLYSGANVLTF. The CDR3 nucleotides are TGTGCCAGCAGTTTTACAACCCTTTACTCTGGGGCCAACGTCCTGACTTTC.

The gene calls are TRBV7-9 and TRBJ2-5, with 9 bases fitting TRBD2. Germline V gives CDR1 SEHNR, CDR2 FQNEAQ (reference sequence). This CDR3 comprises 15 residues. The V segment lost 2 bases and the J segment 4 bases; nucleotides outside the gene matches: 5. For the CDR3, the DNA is TGTGCCAGCAGCTTAAGTAGCGGGGGAACAGAGACCCAGTACTTC. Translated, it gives CASSLSSGGTETQYF.

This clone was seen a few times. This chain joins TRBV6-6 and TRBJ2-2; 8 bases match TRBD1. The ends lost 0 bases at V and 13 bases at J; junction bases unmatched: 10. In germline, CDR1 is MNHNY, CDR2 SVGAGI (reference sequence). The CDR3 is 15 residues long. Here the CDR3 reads CASSYSDMDRAGLFF. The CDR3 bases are TGTGCCAGCAGTTACTCGGACATGGACAGGGCTGGGCTGTTTTTT.

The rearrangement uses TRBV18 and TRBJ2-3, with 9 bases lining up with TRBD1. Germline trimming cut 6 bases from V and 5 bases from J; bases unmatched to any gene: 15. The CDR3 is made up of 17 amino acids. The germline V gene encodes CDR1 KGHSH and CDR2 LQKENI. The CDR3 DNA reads TGTGCCAGCTCTCCCCCTAGGGGACAGGGAGTTAAAGATACGCAGTATTTT. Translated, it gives CASSPPRGQGVKDTQYF. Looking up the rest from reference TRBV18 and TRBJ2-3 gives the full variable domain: NAGVMQNPRHLVRRRGQEARLRCSPMKGHSHVYWYRQLPEEGLKFMVYLQKENIIDESGMPKERFSAEFPKEGPSILRIQQVVRGDSAAYFCASSPPRGQGVKDTQYFGPGTRLTVL.

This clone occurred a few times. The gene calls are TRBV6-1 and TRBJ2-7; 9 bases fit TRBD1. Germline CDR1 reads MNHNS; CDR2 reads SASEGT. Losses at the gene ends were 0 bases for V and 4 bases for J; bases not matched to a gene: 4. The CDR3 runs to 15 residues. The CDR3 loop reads CASSEAGTGLYEQYF. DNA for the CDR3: TGTGCCAGCAGTGAAGCAGGGACAGGGCTGTACGAGCAGTACTTC.

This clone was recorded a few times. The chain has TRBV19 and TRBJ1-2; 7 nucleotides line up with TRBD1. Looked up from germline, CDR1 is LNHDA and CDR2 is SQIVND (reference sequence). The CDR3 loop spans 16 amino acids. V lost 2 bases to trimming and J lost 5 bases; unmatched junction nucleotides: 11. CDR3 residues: CASSISPRTGLYGYTF. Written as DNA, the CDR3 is TGTGCCAGTAGTATATCCCCCCGGACAGGCCTATATGGCTACACCTTC.

CDR3 in DNA: TGTGCCAGCAGCTCGCCGGGAGGGAGAAGCTCCTACGAGCAGTACTTC. Encoded protein: CASSSPGGRSSYEQYF. The chain is built from TRBV5-6 and TRBJ2-7, with TRBD2 identical over 8 bases. The germline V gene encodes CDR1 SGHDT and CDR2 YYEEEE. V lost 3 bases to trimming and J lost 0 bases; unmatched junction nucleotides: 8. There are 16 residues in the CDR3.

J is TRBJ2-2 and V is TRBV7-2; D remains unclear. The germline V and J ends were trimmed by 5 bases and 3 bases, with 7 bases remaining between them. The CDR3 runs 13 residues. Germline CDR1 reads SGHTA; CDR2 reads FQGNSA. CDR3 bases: TGTGCCAGCAGCCTATACCACACCGGGGAGCTGTTTTTT. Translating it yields CASSLYHTGELFF.

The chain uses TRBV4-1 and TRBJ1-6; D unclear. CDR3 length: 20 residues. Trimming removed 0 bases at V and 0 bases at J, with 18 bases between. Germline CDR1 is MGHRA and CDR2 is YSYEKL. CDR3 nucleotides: TGCGCCAGCAGCCAAGAATACCCTCGTCGCCCCAGCTCCTATAATTCACCCCTCCACTTT. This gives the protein CASSQEYPRRPSSYNSPLHF.

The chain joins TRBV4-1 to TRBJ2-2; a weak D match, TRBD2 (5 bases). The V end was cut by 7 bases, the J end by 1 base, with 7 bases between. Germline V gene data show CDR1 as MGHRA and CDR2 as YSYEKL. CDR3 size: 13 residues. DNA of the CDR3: TGCGCCAGCATGGGGAGGAACACCGGGGAGCTGTTTTTT. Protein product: CASMGRNTGELFF.

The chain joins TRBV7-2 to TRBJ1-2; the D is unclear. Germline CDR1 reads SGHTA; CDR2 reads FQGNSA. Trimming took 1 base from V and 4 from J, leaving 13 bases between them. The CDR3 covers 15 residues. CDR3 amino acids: CASSLVWAIGYGYTF. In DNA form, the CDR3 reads TGTGCCAGCAGCTTAGTATGGGCGATCGGCTATGGCTACACCTTC.